One and the same sample provided the 22 T cell receptor beta chains below, sequenced in a study of esophageal squamous cell carcinoma under preoperative chemotherapy. Time point denoted: before preoperative PTX-NDP chemotherapy. TCRdb used MiXCR to reprocess the PCR reads, holding one entry per CDR3 protein. The sample includes about 15,000 distinct CDR3 sequences, 60% of them seen just once. This sample was taken from a patient given preoperative chemotherapy. Receptors originate from a human donor with esophageal squamous cell carcinoma. The donor label of this sample is uncertain.

By frequency in the sample, this clonotype is medium-sized (0.01 to 0.1%). The chain recombines TRBV6-1 with TRBJ2-1, with 9 positions matching TRBD2. J gave up 14 bases and V 6 bases, and 8 bases lay outside the gene matches. CDR3 length: 12 residues. Germline CDR1 is MNHNS and CDR2 is SASEGT. The CDR3 region is CASREQGGREFF. DNA of the CDR3: TGTGCCAGCAGGGAACAGGGCGGGAGGGAGTTCTTC.

Comments on this clonotype: Compared with germline, one end of the junction differs, possibly owing to a read error. The chain recombines TRBV6-8 with TRBJ2-3; 8 bases map to TRBD2. The CDR3 runs 14 residues. CDR1 is MNHGY and CDR2 is SAAAGT in the germline V gene. CDR3 residues: CASAGRGAKDTQYF. CDR3 bases: TGTGCCAGCGCGGGGCGGGGGGCCAAAGATACTCAGTATTTC.

A word on this clonotype: One end of the junction is discordant with germline, which a read error may explain. The chain carries TRBV6-1 and TRBJ2-3, with 7 bases identical to TRBD2. The germline CDR1 and CDR2 sequences are MNHNS and SASEGT. This CDR3 contains 14 residues. CDR3 sequence reads: CAGRGGRHQDIQYF. The DNA for the CDR3 is TGTGCGGGGCGCGGGGGACGGCACCAAGACATCCAGTACTTT.

Comment on this clonotype: The CDR3 does not close with the conserved phenylalanine or tryptophan, likely indicating a read error. CDR3 in amino acids: CASSHLAGGYEQFL. For the CDR3, the DNA is TGTGCCAGCAGTCACCTAGCGGGGGGATATGAGCAGTTCTTG. V is TRBV12-3 or TRBV12-4 and J is TRBJ2-1, with 11 bases aligning to TRBD2. There are 14 residues in the CDR3. V lost 5 bases, J lost 8 bases, and 5 bases stayed unmatched.

The chain carries TRBV7-2 and TRBJ2-2; the D is unclear. The germline V and J ends were trimmed by 5 bases and 5 bases, with 9 bases remaining between them. This CDR3 region has 13 residues. CDR1 and CDR2 from the germline V gene are SGHTA and FQGNSA. CDR3 loop: CASSRGATGELFF. The CDR3 coding sequence is TGTGCCAGCAGCCGCGGTGCGACCGGGGAGCTGTTTTTT.

This CDR3 reads CASSLPIDRTQYF. CDR3 DNA sequence: TGTGCCAGCAGCTTACCAATCGATAGGACCCAGTACTTC. The J gene is TRBJ2-1, the V gene TRBV7-2; D is ambiguous. The DNA end lines up better with TRBJ2-5; the J call may be wrong. Germline CDR1 is SGHTA and CDR2 is FQGNSA. The CDR3 length is 13 residues.

V usage is TRBV12-3 or TRBV12-4 and J usage is TRBJ2-3, with unresolved D. V shed 9 bases and J shed 10 bases, with 20 bases lying between them. This CDR3 has 13 residues. The CDR3 nucleotides read TGTGCCAGGAAGGCTGTGAACACCGGTGCGCAGTATTTT. Translated: CARKAVNTGAQYF.

The chain joins TRBV6-1 to TRBJ2-1; a possible D gene is TRBD2 (6 bases). Between the trimmed V and J ends, which lost 7 bases and 2 bases, there was a span of 12 bases. The CDR3 sequence is 14 residues long. Germline V gene sequence: CDR1 MNHNS, CDR2 SASEGT. DNA for the CDR3: TGTGCCAGCACCGACGGGGAGGCCTACAATGAGCAGTTCTTC. As protein: CASTDGEAYNEQFF.

This clonotype was seen repeatedly, ten times or more. The chain employs TRBV6-1 and TRBJ2-1, with D uncertain. The CDR3 length is 13 residues. The V end lost 1 base, the J end lost 9 bases, and 10 bases lay between the germline ends. Germline-derived CDR1 and CDR2 are MNHNS and SASEGT. DNA of the CDR3: TGTGCCAGCAGTGAAGTCTCAAATCGTGAGCAGTTCTTC. Amino acid sequence: CASSEVSNREQFF.

A few counts support this clonotype. This could be a read error, since a much larger clone is one nucleotide away. V and J are TRBV6-1 and TRBJ2-1; 7 bases align to TRBD1. Germline V gene sequence: CDR1 MNHNS, CDR2 SASEGT. This CDR3 comprises 14 residues. V shed 5 bases, J shed 10 bases, and the junction held 11 bases outside the gene matches. This CDR3 reads CASSKRGRGYEQFF. CDR3 coding DNA: TGTGCCAGCAGTAAGAGGGGGCGCGGGTACGAGCAGTTCTTC.

The chain has TRBV6-1 and TRBJ2-1; 8 bases are shared with TRBD1. This CDR3 has 14 amino acids. The ends lost 5 bases at V and 13 bases at J; junction bases unmatched: 13. Germline V gene sequence: CDR1 MNHNS, CDR2 SASEGT. Here the CDR3 reads CASSRRDRQETQFF. In nucleotides, the CDR3 is TGTGCCAGCAGTCGTCGGGACAGGCAAGAGACCCAGTTCTTC.

This clonotype was seen at least ten times. The J gene is TRBJ2-1, the V gene TRBV6-1; 16 nucleotides line up with TRBD2. The CDR3 is made up of 18 amino acids. V trimming: 9 bases; J trimming: 7 bases; junction bases outside the gene matches: 15. Germline values: CDR1 MNHNS, CDR2 SASEGT. The CDR3 DNA is TGTGCCAGTACGACGGGACTAGCGGGAGGGCCTAGGTGGAATGAGCAGTTCTTC. It is translated as CASTTGLAGGPRWNEQFF.

The chain carries TRBV12-3 or TRBV12-4 and TRBJ2-1; no firm D call. The end of the DNA aligns better with TRBJ2-7, so the J call may be wrong. This CDR3 region has 13 residues. CDR3 loop: CASTPRDRNEQYF. The CDR3 region has the DNA TGTGCCAGCACTCCCCGCGACCGGAATGAGCAGTACTTC.

The chain combines TRBV28 with TRBJ2-1, with D unclear. The CDR3 is 13 residues long. V shed 5 bases and J shed 0 bases, with 5 bases lying between them. The germline V gene has CDR1 MDHEN and CDR2 SYDVKM. CDR3 sequence reads: CASSPLSYNEQFF. The CDR3 coding sequence is TGTGCCAGCAGTCCCCTCTCCTACAATGAGCAGTTCTTC.

This clonotype was observed a single time. The chain carries TRBV6-1 and TRBJ2-1; D gene uncertain. The CDR3 runs 11 residues. Germline V lookup: CDR1 MNHNS, CDR2 SASEGT. Trimming took off 5 bases at V and 12 bases at J, with 11 bases between the two ends. The CDR3 bases are TGTGCCAGCAGTCCCCCACCGGGGCAGTTCTTC. It is translated as CASSPPPGQFF.

As for this clonotype: The junction differs from germline at one of its ends, possibly a read error. The V call is TRBV6-1, the J call TRBJ2-4; possibly TRBD1 for D (5 bases). Germline-derived CDR1 and CDR2 are MNHNS and SASEGT. The CDR3 is 14 residues long. The CDR3 loop is CASSEATAKDTQYF. The CDR3 coding sequence is TGTGCCAGCAGTGAAGCGACAGCAAAAGATACTCAGTACTTT.

In the case of this clonotype: One junction end does not reproduce the germline sequence, and a read error may be involved. This chain links TRBV6-1 with TRBJ2-4, with D possibly matching TRBD2 (6 bases). Germline V gives CDR1 MNHNS, CDR2 SASEGT. The CDR3 loop spans 14 amino acids. CDR3 residues: CGSAGRWAKDTQYF. As DNA, the CDR3 is TGTGGCAGCGCGGGGCGGTGGGCCAAAGATACGCAGTATTTC.

Many counts were recorded for this clonotype. This chain connects TRBV6-5 to TRBJ2-7; TRBD2 is a possible D gene (6 bases). V was clipped by 2 bases and J by 1 base, with 15 bases between them. CDR1 and CDR2 from the germline V gene are MNHEY and SVGAGI. This CDR3 has 16 residues. The CDR3 nucleotides read TGTGCCAGCAGTTACCGAATTTTGGGGGGATCCTACGAGCAGTACTTC. Translation gives CASSYRILGGSYEQYF.

This rearrangement joins TRBV6-5 to TRBJ2-1; 10 bases are shared with TRBD1. The DNA end is more similar to TRBJ2-7, so the J call may be wrong. The CDR3 length is 17 residues. Germline V lookup: CDR1 MNHEY, CDR2 SVGAGI. For the CDR3, the DNA is TGTGCCAGCAGTTACTCGAATTACGGGACAGGGGCATACGAGCAGTACTTC. Amino acids: CASSYSNYGTGAYEQYF.

This clonotype occurred a few times. The V and J genes are TRBV6-5 and TRBJ1-3; the D is unclear. CDR3 size: 16 residues. CDR1 and CDR2 (germline): MNHEY, SVGAGI. Trimming removed 2 bases from V and 0 bases from J, with 11 bases in between. Here the CDR3 reads CASSYLGLDSGNTIYF. The CDR3 DNA reads as TGTGCCAGCAGTTACCTTGGACTGGACTCTGGAAACACCATATATTTT.

This clonotype occurred a few times. The gene calls are TRBV10-3 and TRBJ2-2; 9 bases are a match to TRBD1. The CDR3 contains 17 residues. V dropped 0 bases and J dropped 6; count of bases not matched to a gene: 8. The germline V gene encodes CDR1 ENHRY and CDR2 SYGVKD. CDR3 bases: TGTGCCATCAGTGAGTCGACAGGGGGATTTCTCTCCGGGGAGCTGTTTTTT. Translation gives CAISESTGGFLSGELFF.

This chain links TRBV20-1 with TRBJ2-3; D possibly corresponds to TRBD1 (6 bases). V lost 4 bases and J lost 2, with 13 bases in between. Germline V lookup: CDR1 DFQATT, CDR2 SNEGSKA (reference sequence). There are 14 residues in the CDR3. This CDR3 is CSANRDTFTDTQYF. The DNA of the CDR3 is TGCAGTGCTAACAGGGATACCTTCACAGATACGCAGTATTTT.